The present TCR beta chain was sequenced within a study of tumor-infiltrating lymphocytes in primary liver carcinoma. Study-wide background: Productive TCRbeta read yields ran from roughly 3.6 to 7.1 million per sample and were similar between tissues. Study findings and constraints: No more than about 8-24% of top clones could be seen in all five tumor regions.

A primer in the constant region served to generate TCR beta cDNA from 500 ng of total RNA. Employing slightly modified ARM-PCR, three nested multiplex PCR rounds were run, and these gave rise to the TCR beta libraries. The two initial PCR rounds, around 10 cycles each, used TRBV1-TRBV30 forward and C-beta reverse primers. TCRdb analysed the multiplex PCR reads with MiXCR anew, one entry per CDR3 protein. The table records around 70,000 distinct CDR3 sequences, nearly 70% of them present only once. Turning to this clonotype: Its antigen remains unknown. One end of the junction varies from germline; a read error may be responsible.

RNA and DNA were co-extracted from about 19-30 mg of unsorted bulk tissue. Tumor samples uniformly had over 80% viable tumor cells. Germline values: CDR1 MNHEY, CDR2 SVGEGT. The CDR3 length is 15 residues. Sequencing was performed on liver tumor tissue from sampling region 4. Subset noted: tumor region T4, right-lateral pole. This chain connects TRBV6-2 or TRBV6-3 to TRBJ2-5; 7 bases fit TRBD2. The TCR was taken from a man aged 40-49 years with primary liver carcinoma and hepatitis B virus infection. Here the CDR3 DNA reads TGTACCAGCAGTTACTCCGGGACTAACCAAGAGACCCAGTACTTC. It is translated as CTSSYSGTNQETQYF.